The clone carrying this T cell receptor beta chain has only a few counts. What it binds is unknown. The V and J ends lost 1 base and 5 bases respectively, with 9 bases between them. This CDR3 has 14 amino acids. CDR1 LGHNA and CDR2 YNFKEQ come from the germline V gene. One entry per CDR3 protein, called by TCRdb with MiXCR from the PCR reads. The sample records 300,000 to 400,000 distinct CDR3 sequences, about a fifth being singletons. The record originates from a study of molecular identifiers for immune sequencing clone quantification. Overall study context: Across replicate runs, RNA obtained from around 20,000 or 100,000 naive CD8 cells was divided into five, with four undergoing sequencing. Overall study results and limits: Highly expanded clones may be undercounted when identical TCR molecules share barcodes.

This receptor was identified in a human donor in good health. Some libraries in this study had Jurkat cell RNA spiked in. The rearrangement uses TRBV4-2 and TRBJ2-1; no clear D. Sequencing used naive CD8+ T cells from blood, with Jurkat cell RNA spiked in. Subset here: FACS-sorted CD8+CD4-CCR7+CD45RA+ naive T cells. CDR3 protein: CASSQGVGNNEQFF. The CDR3 nucleotides read TGTGCCAGCAGCCAAGGGGTAGGGAACAATGAGCAGTTCTTC.